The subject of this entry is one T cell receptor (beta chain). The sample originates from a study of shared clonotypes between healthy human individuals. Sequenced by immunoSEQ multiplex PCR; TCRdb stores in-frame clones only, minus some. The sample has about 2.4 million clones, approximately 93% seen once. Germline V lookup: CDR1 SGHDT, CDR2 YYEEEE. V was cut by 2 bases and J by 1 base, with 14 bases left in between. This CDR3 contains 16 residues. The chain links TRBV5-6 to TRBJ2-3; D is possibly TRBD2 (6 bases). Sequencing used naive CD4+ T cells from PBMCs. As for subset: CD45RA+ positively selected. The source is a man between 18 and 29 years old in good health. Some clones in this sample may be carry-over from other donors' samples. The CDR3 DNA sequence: TGTGCCAGCAGCTTATGGCTCGGGAGCCGCACAGATACGCAGTATTTT. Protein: CASSLWLGSRTDTQYF.